This record looks at one T cell receptor beta chain sequence and its context. Its antigen is unidentified. V lost 4 bases, J lost 4 bases, and 5 bases lay in between. Germline V CDR1 and CDR2: SNHLY, FYNNEI. The CDR3 covers 11 residues. Amplification of TCR beta CDR3 from genomic DNA used two-round multiplex PCR. Specific primers for each TRBV and TRBJ gene were what first-round PCR used. TCRdb fed the multiplex PCR reads into MiXCR, producing one record per CDR3 protein. The sample holds about 35,000 distinct CDR3 sequences, 25% to 40% seen once. With two time points in the design, 5 to 7.5 milliliters of peripheral blood were drawn at each one. The sample originates from a study of prognosis after radiotherapy for stage I lung cancer. Broader study findings: Patients with distant metastases had lower Shannon entropy after stereotactic body radiation therapy.

The TCR sequence derives from a donor over 45 with non-small cell lung cancer. This sample comprised PBMCs, obtained before or after stereotactic body radiation therapy (not recorded which). The rearrangement links TRBV2 to TRBJ2-7; D remains ambiguous. DNA of the CDR3: TGTGCCAGCAGTGTAGGGTACGAGCAGTACTTC. This encodes CASSVGYEQYF.